This is a list of T cell receptor beta chains from one sample in a study of blood T cell repertoires in COVID-19. Sequencing used immunoSEQ multiplex PCR; TCRdb keeps in-frame clones, though not all of them. The table shows about 220,000 clones, with about 85% occurring only once. The sequencing input was peripheral blood. The source of these receptors is a woman aged 55-70 years who had recovered from COVID-19. The CDR3 runs from the conserved cysteine through the conserved F or W.

TRBV6-5	TRBJ1-5	CASGRFTQPQHF
TRBV3-1/TRBV3-2	TRBJ1-2	CASSQEGRGGYTF
TRBV19	TRBJ2-1	CAIGLGDEQFF
TRBV7-2	TRBJ2-2	CASIGQITGELFF
TRBV30	TRBJ2-2	CAWSPPLGPGELFF
TRBV20-1	TRBJ1-1	CSASPAGGLESNTEAFF
TRBV10-3	TRBJ2-7	CATGVERHEQYF
TRBV4-3	TRBJ2-3	CASSQEGRGGTDTQYF
TRBV7-3	TRBJ2-1	CASSRNSGGSYNEQFF
TRBV7-3	TRBJ2-5	CASSLSHYETQYF
TRBV19	TRBJ2-2	CASSRDRIYTGELFF
TRBV9	TRBJ1-4	CASSVDPNDRGQEKLFF
TRBV25-1	TRBJ1-2	CASSEYGGHGYTF
TRBV6-2/TRBV6-3	TRBJ2-1	CASSSWTSGGARNEQFF
TRBV21-1	TRBJ1-2	CASSNGFRVAGGYGYTF
TRBV18	TRBJ2-5	CASSMYQETQYF
TRBV5-6	TRBJ2-5	CATSLVQGAGETQYF
TRBV7-9	TRBJ1-3	CASSLGKWGSGNTIYF
TRBV7-3	TRBJ1-1	CASSFHGGNTEAFF
TRBV5-8	TRBJ2-3	CASSPKGGVSTDTQYF
TRBV6-2/TRBV6-3	TRBJ2-5	CASSPPEGAVRETQYF
TRBV16	TRBJ2-5	CASSQSIQGQETQYF
TRBV7-3	TRBJ2-5	CASSLSLAGGRETQYF
TRBV3-1/TRBV3-2	TRBJ1-1	CASGDRKVTEAFF
TRBV29-1	TRBJ1-4	CSVAQGAFSSTGLNEKLFF
TRBV7-9	TRBJ2-7	CASSSGQLTYEQYF
TRBV4-1	TRBJ2-2	CASSQVTGGTGELFF
TRBV21-1	TRBJ2-1	CASSQIPSGGGRNEQFF
TRBV30	TRBJ2-3	CAWSSDMGRTDTQYF
TRBV5-6	TRBJ1-4	CASSSQGGEKLFF
TRBV5-8	TRBJ1-5	CASSPGTDYNQPQHF
TRBV6-6	TRBJ2-7	CASSTQGAGEQYF
TRBV12-3/TRBV12-4	TRBJ2-7	CASSILYEQYF
TRBV28	TRBJ1-1	CASTQLGGAGTEAFF
TRBV15	TRBJ1-1	CATSTPTTENTEAFF
TRBV7-9	TRBJ2-1	CASSSGEPFSYNEQFF
TRBV30	TRBJ2-1	CVGGPFNEQFF
TRBV7-8	TRBJ2-3	CASSLGLLTRPKHTQYF
TRBV5-1	TRBJ1-2	CASSLGGGSYGYTF
TRBV5-4	TRBJ2-7	CASSYRDSSYEQYF
TRBV11-2	TRBJ2-1	CASSPNYRVEQFF
TRBV27	TRBJ2-7	CASSSGTSFYEQYF
TRBV2	TRBJ2-4	CASTRLAKNIQYF
TRBV9	TRBJ2-1	CASSVGGVAGLNEQFF
TRBV9	TRBJ2-2	CASSTQGVGELFF
TRBV5-1	TRBJ2-5	CASSLVKAGQDSFQETQYF
TRBV25-1	TRBJ2-1	CASSDRLAGDEQFF